The clone carrying this TCR beta chain was counted ten times or more. Its antigen remains unidentified. Trimming took off 1 base at V and 0 bases at J, with 5 bases between the two ends. This CDR3 is 15 amino acids long. Germline CDR1 and CDR2: SGHRS and YFSETQ. This sample is drawn from a study of response to subunit inactivated influenza vaccine. Study conclusions and caveats: After each seasonal influenza vaccination, few new T cells are recruited, the authors suggested.

TCRdb re-called the RT-PCR reads through MiXCR, storing one row per CDR3 protein. The sample carries 860,000 or so distinct CDR3 sequences, 21% recorded once. This TCR derives from a man between 50 and 59 years old who received an inactivated influenza vaccine. Specimen: PBMCs from blood, collected more than 4 days after vaccination. V is TRBV5-1 and J is TRBJ2-6; D is uncertain. CDR3 sequence reads: CASSLLGSGANVLTF. The CDR3 DNA reads as TGCGCCAGCAGCTTGCTGGGCTCTGGGGCCAACGTCCTGACTTTC.